This T cell receptor (beta chain) originates from a study of blood T cell repertoires in COVID-19. Study overall: Samples came from the United States, Italy and Spain, spanning acute and convalescent COVID-19. PBMCs, B-cell-depleted T cells, or T cells were the source of the cDNA or gDNA that made up the material.

Trimming took 9 bases from V and 3 from J; bases not matched to a gene: 3. CDR1 SNHLY and CDR2 FYNNEI come from the germline V gene. CDR3 length equals 12 residues. Original analysis: Estimation of nucleated cell counts relied on the amplification of reference gene primers. Method: immunoSEQ multiplex PCR; TCRdb's copy keeps in-frame clones and lacks some. D and trimming were read from the DNA, whereas the V and J calls and clone size are those reported in that table. The data hold roughly 190,000 clones, with 70% to 90% observed a single time. V gene TRBV2 combines with J gene TRBJ2-5; 8 positions agree with TRBD1. What was sequenced was peripheral blood. The clonotype was recovered from a man aged 40-55 years with active or convalescent COVID-19. CDR3 nucleotides: TGTGCCAGTTACAGGGGGGAAGAGACCCAGTACTTC. Amino acid sequence: CASYRGEETQYF.